One sample yielded the 24 T cell receptor beta chains listed below, sequenced in a study of blood T cells in healthy people across ages. Alongside a J-beta primer mix, a sample-barcoded 5' primer served in a second PCR lasting roughly 7 to 11 cycles. TCRdb recomputed calls from the 5' RACE reads with MiXCR, one row per CDR3 protein. The sample holds hundreds of thousands of distinct CDR3 sequences, under 30% seen once. Another study also made use of these data, one on T cells of mothers and their children.

The source material was blood. These receptors were collected from a boy aged 5-17 years in good health.

This clonotype has a handful of counts. V gene TRBV12-3 or TRBV12-4 combines with J gene TRBJ2-1; the match to TRBD1 covers 8 bases. V was pared by 0 bases and J by 6 bases, with 1 base of the junction left unmatched. The CDR3 loop spans 14 amino acids. The chain's CDR3 is CASSLAGQVNEQFF. The CDR3 nucleotides read TGTGCCAGCAGTTTAGCGGGACAGGTCAATGAGCAGTTCTTC.

The chain recombines TRBV13 with TRBJ1-1, with unresolved D. Germline values: CDR1 PRHDT, CDR2 FYEKMQ (reference sequence). This CDR3 is built from 13 residues. V was trimmed by 8 bases and J by 1 base, leaving 11 bases between them. CDR3 in amino acids: CASERTSNTEAFF. In DNA form, the CDR3 reads TGTGCCAGCGAGAGGACCTCGAACACTGAAGCTTTCTTT.

This chain joins TRBV28 and TRBJ2-4; 7 nucleotides align to TRBD2. V was clipped by 3 bases and J by 0 bases; unmatched bases: 5. Germline CDR1 and CDR2: MDHEN and SYDVKM. The CDR3 length is 16 residues. The CDR3 DNA reads as TGTGCCAGCAGTTTCTCAGCGGGGCTAGCCAAAAACATTCAGTACTTC. Translation gives CASSFSAGLAKNIQYF.

The genes are TRBV5-1 and TRBJ2-5; 7 bases fit TRBD1. The J call may be in error: the DNA end matches TRBJ2-1 better. The germline V gene has CDR1 SGHRS and CDR2 YFSETQ. The CDR3 loop spans 12 amino acids. As DNA, the CDR3 is TGCGCCAGCCGGGACAGACACAATGAGCAGTTCTTC. Amino acid sequence: CASRDRHNEQFF.

The DNA for the CDR3 is TGTGCCAGCAGCTTTCATGGACAGGGCTTTGGTGAGCAGTTCTTC. The encoded protein is CASSFHGQGFGEQFF. The V gene is TRBV5-4, the J gene TRBJ2-1; 8 bases fit TRBD1. Germline values: CDR1 SGHNT, CDR2 YYREEE (reference sequence). The CDR3 length is 15 residues. V trimming: 2 bases; J trimming: 9 bases; junction bases outside the gene matches: 10.

In its sample, this clonotype was seen many times. The gene calls are TRBV12-3 or TRBV12-4 and TRBJ2-5; 8 nucleotides line up with TRBD1. Unmatched junction bases numbered 2, after V lost 6 bases and J lost 2 bases. The CDR3 totals 13 residues. The CDR3 here is CASSRQGQETQYF. The CDR3 DNA reads TGTGCCAGCAGCCGACAGGGGCAAGAGACCCAGTACTTC.

This chain links TRBV12-3 or TRBV12-4 with TRBJ2-4, with TRBD2 matching 11 bases. This CDR3 spans 17 amino acids. Losses at the gene ends were 3 bases for V and 0 bases for J; bases not matched to a gene: 4. CDR3 in DNA: TGTGCCAGCAGTTTCGCTAGCGGGGGGCTAGCCAAAAACATTCAGTACTTC. Translating gives CASSFASGGLAKNIQYF.

This clonotype was found a few times. The rearrangement uses TRBV6-6 and TRBJ1-1; unclear D gene. This CDR3 region has 16 residues. Germline V CDR1 and CDR2: MNHNY, SVGAGI (reference sequence). Trimming removed 0 bases from V and 0 bases from J, with 11 bases in between. CDR3 loop: CASSYSLAGMNTEAFF. The CDR3, as DNA: TGTGCCAGCAGTTACTCGCTGGCCGGGATGAACACTGAAGCTTTCTTT.

This clonotype was found a few times. The rearrangement uses TRBV5-1 and TRBJ2-7; perhaps TRBD1 as D (5 bases). The CDR3 totals 14 residues. Germline V lookup: CDR1 SGHRS, CDR2 YFSETQ. V was shortened by 4 bases and J by 5 bases, with 16 bases between the two germline ends. The CDR3, as DNA: TGCGCCAGCAGCCTTGGCAGGGTGAGCGACGAGCAGTACTTC. Translating gives CASSLGRVSDEQYF.

The chain recombines TRBV9 with TRBJ2-5; the D gene is possibly TRBD1 (5 bases). The CDR3 consists of 16 residues. Between the trimmed V and J ends, which lost 2 bases and 1 base, there was a span of 15 bases. Looked up from germline, CDR1 is SGDLS and CDR2 is YYNGEE. The CDR3 loop reads CASSVALGHPQETQYF. The DNA of the CDR3 is TGTGCCAGCAGCGTGGCCCTCGGACATCCCCAAGAGACCCAGTACTTC.

The chain uses TRBV12-3 or TRBV12-4 and TRBJ1-1; 9 nucleotides line up with TRBD1. CDR3 length: 13 amino acids. V dropped 6 bases and J dropped 4; count of bases not matched to a gene: 3. The CDR3 nucleotides read TGTGCCAGCAGGACAGGGGGGCTCACTGAAGCTTTCTTT. This encodes CASRTGGLTEAFF.

This clonotype was detected only a few times. V gene TRBV4-1 combines with J gene TRBJ2-1, with unresolved D. V lost 1 base, J lost 2 bases, and 12 bases lay in between. The germline gives CDR1 MGHRA, CDR2 YSYEKL. The CDR3 spans 16 residues. CDR3 DNA sequence: TGCGCCAGCAGCCAAGTGGATCTCGTCACCTACAATGAGCAGTTCTTC. It yields the protein CASSQVDLVTYNEQFF.

This clonotype was counted only a few times. The chain is built from TRBV4-1 and TRBJ1-6; D remains ambiguous. The CDR3 length is 16 residues. Germline loops: CDR1 MGHRA, CDR2 YSYEKL. V was cut by 0 bases and J by 11 bases, with 17 bases left in between. The CDR3 nucleotides read TGCGCCAGCAGCCAAGAACCCAGTCGCTACGGTGCACCCCTCCACTTT. This translates into CASSQEPSRYGAPLHF.

This rearrangement joins TRBV7-3 to TRBJ1-6; no clear D gene. The CDR3 spans 14 residues. Germline V gene sequence: CDR1 SGHTA, CDR2 FQGTGA. V was shortened by 0 bases and J by 8 bases, with 8 bases between the two germline ends. The CDR3 nucleotides are TGTGCCAGCAGCTTAACGGGCAGCTATTCACCCCTCCACTTT. Protein: CASSLTGSYSPLHF.

The chain has TRBV14 and TRBJ2-5, with D unclear. The germline V gene encodes CDR1 SGHDN and CDR2 FVKESK. Trimming pared 1 base from V and 0 bases from J, leaving 15 bases between. CDR3 length: 17 residues. The CDR3 nucleotides are TGTGCCAGCAGCCAAGCCCCCCTGTACCTGGACCAAGAGACCCAGTACTTC. Protein sequence: CASSQAPLYLDQETQYF.

A few counts support this clonotype. The CDR3 DNA reads as TGCAGCTCAGGACCCGGGACCTATGGCTACACCTTC. As protein: CSSGPGTYGYTF. The rearrangement joins TRBV29-1 to TRBJ1-2; a possible D gene is TRBD1 (5 bases). The ends were cut back, 8 bases at V and 4 bases at J, with 14 bases in the middle. Per the germline V gene, CDR1 is SQVTM and CDR2 is ANQGSEA. The length of the CDR3 is 12 residues.

The chain is built from TRBV27 and TRBJ2-5, with D possibly TRBD1 on 6 matching bases. Germline V CDR1 and CDR2: MNHEY, SMNVEV (reference sequence). Trimming left V 5 bases short and J 1 base short, with 14 bases between. This CDR3 is built from 15 residues. CDR3 bases: TGTGCCAGCAGTACCCTGACAGGCCCCCAAGAGACCCAGTACTTC. It translates to CASSTLTGPQETQYF.

CDR3 nucleotides: TGCGCCAGCAGCCAAGTCCTTTACTCTGGAAACACCATATATTTT. Residues: CASSQVLYSGNTIYF. The V call is TRBV4-1, the J call TRBJ1-3; D gene ambiguous. Looked up from germline, CDR1 is MGHRA and CDR2 is YSYEKL. The CDR3 contains 15 residues. V dropped 1 base and J dropped 0 bases, with 7 bases sitting between them.

This chain uses TRBV24-1 with TRBJ2-5; 8 positions match TRBD1. The germline gives CDR1 KGHDR, CDR2 SFDVKD. V trimming: 7 bases; J trimming: 3 bases; junction bases outside the gene matches: 0. The CDR3 is made up of 12 amino acids. CDR3 sequence: CATRDREETQYF. The CDR3 nucleotides read TGTGCCACCAGGGACAGGGAAGAGACCCAGTACTTC.

The V and J genes are TRBV11-1 and TRBJ2-4; TRBD2 matches 7 bases. Germline values: CDR1 SGHAT, CDR2 FQDESV (reference sequence). CDR3 size: 14 residues. The junction had 8 bases not matched to a gene; V was cut back by 5 bases and J by 7 bases. The CDR3 loop is CASSLGLVENIQYF. The DNA of the CDR3 is TGTGCCAGCAGCCTAGGACTAGTGGAGAACATTCAGTACTTC.

Only a few counts were recorded for this clonotype. The chain combines TRBV4-1 with TRBJ2-1; either TRBD1 or TRBD2 may fit D (5 bases each). This CDR3 contains 16 residues. V lost 5 bases, J lost 8 bases, and 22 bases lay in between. The germline V gene has CDR1 MGHRA and CDR2 YSYEKL. The CDR3 DNA sequence: TGCGCCAGCAGCTGGGGACCCGGCATCGGTAAGGATGAGCAGTTCTTC. It yields the protein CASSWGPGIGKDEQFF.

This clonotype appeared a few times. This rearrangement joins TRBV12-3 or TRBV12-4 to TRBJ2-1, with TRBD2 identical over 11 bases. This CDR3 is built from 18 residues. The V gene end was trimmed by 2 bases and the J gene end by 7 bases; junction bases not matched to a gene: 13. Here the CDR3 DNA reads TGTGCCAGCAGTTTAAATCTCCCACTAGCGGGAGCAGGTAATGAGCAGTTCTTC. Translation gives CASSLNLPLAGAGNEQFF.

The rearrangement uses TRBV11-1 and TRBJ1-2; no definite D call. The CDR3 totals 13 residues. The V end was cut by 5 bases, the J end by 8 bases, with 15 bases between. Germline-derived CDR1 and CDR2 are SGHAT and FQDESV (reference sequence). The CDR3 region has the DNA TGTGCCAGCAGCCCCGACCGGTGGGCGGGCTACACCTTC. This sequence encodes CASSPDRWAGYTF.

This clonotype turned up a few times. This chain links TRBV12-3 or TRBV12-4 with TRBJ2-5; no reliable D call. The CDR3 totals 14 residues. The V gene lost 5 bases and the J gene lost 0 bases, with 10 bases spanning the gap. The CDR3 DNA sequence: TGTGCCAGCAGTGTCCTGGTTTACCAAGAGACCCAGTACTTC. Amino acids: CASSVLVYQETQYF.